Following are 19 T cell receptor beta chains from one sample sequenced in a study of CD8 T cells in Susac syndrome. The RNA input was roughly 0.45 to 1 ug, and it was reverse transcribed with random hexamers. TCRdb re-analysed the immunoSEQ multiplex PCR reads in MiXCR, keeping a single row per CDR3 protein. The table lists a few hundred thousand distinct CDR3 sequences, about 95% of them singletons. The sample consisted of CD4+ T cells from PBMCs. The receptors here all came from a human donor with multiple sclerosis.

The chain links TRBV13 to TRBJ1-2; a weak D match, TRBD1 (5 bases). Germline CDR1 PRHDT, CDR2 FYEKMQ (reference sequence). This CDR3 is built from 14 residues. Between the trimmed V and J ends, which lost 4 bases and 4 bases, there was a span of 13 bases. CDR3 in DNA: TGTGCCAGCAGCTCCAACCAGGGAACCTATGGCTACACCTTC. Residues: CASSSNQGTYGYTF.

The chain couples TRBV3-1 to TRBJ2-5; 10 bases match TRBD2. J was trimmed by 1 base and V by 0 bases; bases with no gene match: 5. The CDR3 loop spans 17 amino acids. Germline-derived CDR1 and CDR2 are LGHDT and YNNKEL (reference sequence). Written as DNA, the CDR3 is TGTGCCAGCAGCCAAGATCGGCTAGCGGGGGCCCAAGAGACCCAGTACTTC. It translates to CASSQDRLAGAQETQYF.

The chain is built from TRBV4-2 and TRBJ2-1; perhaps TRBD1 as D (6 bases). The CDR3 extends over 17 amino acids. V lost 1 base and J 1 base, leaving 14 bases between the germline ends. Germline V gives CDR1 LGHNA, CDR2 YNFKEQ. CDR3 in DNA: TGTGCCAGCAGCCAAGTGACGTTGAGGGGGTCCTACAATGAGCAGTTCTTC. Its protein product is CASSQVTLRGSYNEQFF.

The chain joins TRBV29-1 to TRBJ2-4, with D possibly called TRBD1 or TRBD2 (6 bases each). This CDR3 region has 15 residues. The V gene lost 7 bases and the J gene lost 5 bases, with 21 bases spanning the gap. From germline, CDR1 is SQVTM and CDR2 ANQGSEA. The DNA of the CDR3 is TGCAGCGCCGCGGGACACCTCCCAAGCCAAAACATTCAGTACTTC. This encodes CSAAGHLPSQNIQYF.

V is TRBV9 and J is TRBJ2-3; tentative D call: TRBD1 (5 bases). This CDR3 is 15 amino acids long. The germline V gene has CDR1 SGDLS and CDR2 YYNGEE. V was clipped by 0 bases and J by 2 bases, with 10 bases between them. CDR3 DNA: TGTGCCAGCAGCGTAGTGGGCAGGGTCACAGATACGCAGTATTTT. This sequence encodes CASSVVGRVTDTQYF. The whole variable domain, filled in from reference TRBV9 and TRBJ2-3, reads DSGVTQTPKHLITATGQRVTLRCSPRSGDLSVYWYQQSLDQGLQFLIQYYNGEERAKGNILERFSAQQFPDLHSELNLSSLELGDSALYFCASSVVGRVTDTQYFGPGTRLTVL.

V gene TRBV18 combines with J gene TRBJ2-2, with 8 bases lining up with TRBD1. The CDR3 contains 13 residues. The J segment lost 7 bases and the V segment lost 4 bases, leaving 2 bases of the junction unmatched. Germline V gives CDR1 KGHSH, CDR2 LQKENI. The CDR3 DNA is TGTGCCAGCTCACGGGACAGGAACGGGGAGCTGTTTTTT. Translated, it gives CASSRDRNGELFF.

This clonotype was seen just once. DNA of the CDR3: TGTGCCACCAGCAGAGAAGACTCCCTAACCGGGGAGCTGTTTTTT. Residues: CATSREDSLTGELFF. The chain links TRBV15 to TRBJ2-2; D unclear. CDR1 LNHNV and CDR2 YYDKDF come from the germline V gene (reference sequence). With 0 bases removed from V and 5 bases from J, the gap between germline ends came to 10 bases. There are 15 residues in the CDR3.

This chain connects TRBV27 to TRBJ2-6, with D hard to call. Trimming removed 6 bases at V and 1 base at J, with 10 bases between. Germline V gives CDR1 MNHEY, CDR2 SMNVEV (reference sequence). This CDR3 spans 15 amino acids. The CDR3 DNA sequence: TGTGCCAGCAGGGATTTGGCATCTGGGGCCAACGTCCTGACTTTC. Encoded protein: CASRDLASGANVLTF. The complete variable domain, with remaining parts taken from reference TRBV27 and TRBJ2-6, reads EAQVTQNPRYLITVTGKKLTVTCSQNMNHEYMSWYRQDPGLGLRQIYYSMNVEVTDKGDVPEGYKVSRKEKRNFPLILESPSPNQTSLYFCASRDLASGANVLTFGAGSRLTVL.

This rearrangement joins TRBV5-1 to TRBJ2-3; 11 bases align to TRBD2. The germline V gene has CDR1 SGHRS and CDR2 YFSETQ. Trimming cost V 3 bases and J 0 bases; bases outside gene matches: 3. The CDR3 is made up of 16 amino acids. Here the CDR3 reads CASSWGLAASTDTQYF. In nucleotides, the CDR3 is TGCGCCAGCAGCTGGGGACTAGCGGCTAGCACAGATACGCAGTATTTT.

The rearrangement joins TRBV4-1 to TRBJ2-1, with D maybe TRBD1 (6 bases). Per the germline V gene, CDR1 is MGHRA and CDR2 is YSYEKL. V dropped 1 base and J dropped 10 bases, with 17 bases sitting between them. The CDR3 has 15 residues. The CDR3 DNA is TGCGCCAGCAGCCAAGTGTTGACAGGACGCAGGGAGCAGTTCTTC. Translating it yields CASSQVLTGRREQFF.

The J gene is TRBJ2-1, the V gene TRBV20-1; D is ambiguous. The germline V gene has CDR1 DFQATT and CDR2 SNEGSKA (reference sequence). CDR3 length: 15 residues. Trimming cost V 2 bases and J 3 bases, with 14 bases left between them. The CDR3 region has the DNA TGCAGTGCTAGACCCACCAACGAAGGCTACAATGAGCAGTTCTTC. This encodes CSARPTNEGYNEQFF.

V gene TRBV29-1 combines with J gene TRBJ1-5; 11 bases are shared with TRBD1. Germline V gives CDR1 SQVTM, CDR2 ANQGSEA. The CDR3 runs 14 residues. V was clipped by 7 bases and J by 1 base; unmatched bases: 3. In DNA form, the CDR3 reads TGCAGCGCCGGGACAGGGGGAAGCAATCAGCCCCAGCATTTT. As protein: CSAGTGGSNQPQHF.

This clonotype appeared a single time. This chain uses TRBV28 with TRBJ2-5, with D tentatively TRBD1 (6 bases). The CDR3 is 16 amino acids. From germline, CDR1 is MDHEN and CDR2 SYDVKM. Trimming left V 4 bases short and J 2 bases short, with 17 bases between. The CDR3 bases are TGTGCCAGCAGTTCAGGGGAAGGGAAGGGACAAGAGACCCAGTACTTC. Its translation: CASSSGEGKGQETQYF.

This rearrangement joins TRBV6-6 to TRBJ2-3; tentative D call: TRBD1 (6 bases). The CDR3 has 15 residues. CDR1 and CDR2 (germline): MNHNY, SVGAGI (reference sequence). V was cut by 2 bases and J by 2 bases, with 11 bases left in between. CDR3 nucleotides: TGTGCCAGCAGTTACGTAACAGGGTACACAGATACGCAGTATTTT. Protein product: CASSYVTGYTDTQYF.

The rearrangement joins TRBV5-1 to TRBJ1-2, with D hard to call. Germline CDR1 SGHRS, CDR2 YFSETQ. V was shortened by 0 bases and J by 7 bases, with 10 bases between the two germline ends. The CDR3 totals 13 residues. Here the CDR3 reads CASSLVSEGGYTF. In DNA, the CDR3 is TGCGCCAGCAGCTTGGTATCGGAGGGTGGCTACACCTTC.

CDR3 sequence: CASSLAGGTGELFF. CDR3 in DNA: TGTGCCAGCAGTCTAGCGGGAGGTACCGGGGAGCTGTTTTTT. V gene TRBV6-2 or TRBV6-3 combines with J gene TRBJ2-2; 11 positions match TRBD2. The CDR3 consists of 14 residues. The germline gives CDR1 MNHEY, CDR2 SVGEGT. The V gene end was trimmed by 5 bases and the J gene end by 5 bases; junction bases not matched to a gene: 1.

This chain joins TRBV3-1 and TRBJ2-1; perhaps TRBD2 as D (6 bases). The CDR3 sequence is 14 residues long. The germline gives CDR1 LGHDT, CDR2 YNNKEL (reference sequence). V shed 4 bases and J shed 4 bases, with 11 bases lying between them. CDR3 sequence reads: CASSPRLGYNEQFF. The CDR3 DNA reads TGTGCCAGCAGCCCCCGACTAGGTTACAATGAGCAGTTCTTC.

This clonotype was observed once. This chain uses TRBV5-1 with TRBJ1-3; D unclear. The V gene lost 0 bases and the J gene lost 1 base, with 5 bases spanning the gap. CDR3 length equals 14 residues. Germline CDR1 reads SGHRS; CDR2 reads YFSETQ. The CDR3 spells CASSLAASGNTIYF. The CDR3 nucleotides read TGCGCCAGCAGCTTGGCGGCATCTGGAAACACCATATATTTT.

This clonotype was detected only once. The chain combines TRBV12-3 or TRBV12-4 with TRBJ1-6; no firm D call. This CDR3 spans 15 amino acids. Deletions cut 3 bases from V and 6 bases from J, with 12 bases between. The CDR3 region is CASSFLGPTNSPLHF. Here the CDR3 DNA reads TGTGCCAGCAGTTTTCTCGGTCCGACTAATTCACCCCTCCACTTT.